This TCR beta chain was recovered during a study of cytomegalovirus exposure and HLA in healthy donors. Study details: Assignment to the Caucasian-associated ancestry cluster applied to around 80% of the approximately 400 genotyped donors.

A multiplex PCR was run with 60 Vbeta primers and 13 Jbeta primers. TCRdb's copy holds only in-frame clones and misses some; the assay was immunoSEQ multiplex PCR. The data contain around 150,000 clones, 65% to 90% of them singletons. Germline CDR1 MNHNS, CDR2 SASEGT. This CDR3 comprises 14 residues. Losses at the gene ends were 9 bases for V and 3 bases for J; bases not matched to a gene: 10. General study points: The dataset shows that most TCR sequences were rare, while some public TCRs occurred in many donors. The study listed roughly 160 cytomegalovirus-associated TCR beta chains. Within an earlier analysis, most TCR beta V segments proved productive either about 90% or about 30% of the time.

This clone was picked up one time. Its matching antigen is unknown. This TCR was recovered from a man between 50 and 59 years old in good health and CMV-seropositive. The sample taken for sequencing was PBMCs. V usage is TRBV6-1 and J usage is TRBJ2-7; 8 bases match TRBD1. The CDR3 region has the DNA TGTGCCAGTCGCGTAGGACAGGGACTCTACGAGCAGTACTTC. It yields the protein CASRVGQGLYEQYF.